The source of this T cell receptor beta chain is a study of CD8 T cells in ankylosing spondylitis. A quantitative 5'-RACE method, one with molecular barcodes, was used to make TCR beta libraries. Using its own MiXCR run on the 5' RACE reads, TCRdb lists one record per CDR3 protein. The repertoire consists of fewer than 400,000 distinct CDR3 sequences, with roughly 8% occurring once and the leading ten covering 14% to 15%. On this clonotype: Antigen unknown.

Study results and limitations: Clones that were linked to disease were CD8+ and were relatively rare in peripheral blood. Earlier literature documents some of the motif variants in reactive arthritis synovial fluid and blood. What seemed typical of ankylosing spondylitis blood was a TCR beta motif built from roughly eight highly homologous variants. Clones linked to disease were reported to show significant enrichment in matched ankylosing spondylitis synovial fluid.

This TCR was sampled from a male donor with ankylosing spondylitis. Sequenced sample: blood, either unsorted or a sorted T cell fraction (not recorded which).

The CDR3 region is CASSLSGLAGEGYEQYF. CDR3 nucleotides: TGCGCCAGCAGCCTGAGCGGACTAGCGGGAGAGGGTTACGAGCAGTACTTC. The V and J genes are TRBV5-1 and TRBJ2-7; TRBD2 agrees at 13 bases. Per germline, CDR1 SGHRS and CDR2 YFSETQ. The V gene end was trimmed by 4 bases and the J gene end by 4 bases; junction bases not matched to a gene: 11. This CDR3 comprises 17 residues.